Listed below are T cell receptor beta chains from one sample, sequenced in a study of T cell responses to AZD1222 COVID-19 vaccine. Generated by immunoSEQ multiplex PCR, the TCRdb table keeps only in-frame clones and is missing some. The sample yields 150,000 to 250,000 clones, approximately 91% seen once. Sample: peripheral blood, taken 28 days after the second AZD1222 dose. The origin of the receptors is an adult who received the AZD1222 COVID-19 vaccine. CDR3s include the opening cysteine and the closing phenylalanine or tryptophan. A D gene is named only where the DNA matches it firmly. Some rows have no size entry. The others give once, few or many, or a class for an expanded clone.

V gene: TRBV28; clone size: -; J gene: TRBJ2-7; D gene: -; CDR3 protein: CASNGFPYEQYF; CDR3 DNA: TGTGCCAGCAATGGGTTCCCGTACGAGCAGTACTTC
V gene: TRBV18; clone size: -; J gene: TRBJ2-7; D gene: -; CDR3 protein: CASSPPDTAYEQYF; CDR3 DNA: TGTGCCAGCTCACCACCCGACACCGCCTACGAGCAGTACTTC
V gene: TRBV11-3; clone size: -; J gene: TRBJ2-1; D gene: -; CDR3 protein: CASSAHRTGNEQFF; CDR3 DNA: TGTGCCAGCAGCGCCCACCGGACCGGCAATGAGCAGTTCTTC
V gene: TRBV19; clone size: -; J gene: TRBJ1-5; D gene: TRBD1; CDR3 protein: CASKGQGAVQPQHF; CDR3 DNA: TGTGCCAGCAAGGGACAGGGGGCTGTTCAGCCCCAGCATTTT
V gene: TRBV4-2; clone size: -; J gene: TRBJ2-1; D gene: -; CDR3 protein: CASSPTGTGSYNEQFF; CDR3 DNA: TGTGCCAGCAGCCCCACCGGGACTGGCTCCTACAATGAGCAGTTCTTC
V gene: TRBV11-3; clone size: -; J gene: TRBJ2-1; D gene: -; CDR3 protein: CASSLGQNLYNEQFF; CDR3 DNA: TGTGCCAGCAGCTTAGGACAGAACCTTTACAATGAGCAGTTCTTC
V gene: TRBV2; clone size: -; J gene: TRBJ1-5; D gene: TRBD1; CDR3 protein: CASSEARGQVNQPQHF; CDR3 DNA: TGTGCCAGCAGTGAAGCGAGGGGACAGGTCAATCAGCCCCAGCATTTT
V gene: TRBV2; clone size: -; J gene: TRBJ2-2; D gene: TRBD1; CDR3 protein: CASSGGQKLSTGELFF; CDR3 DNA: TGTGCCAGCAGTGGGGGACAGAAGCTAAGCACCGGGGAGCTGTTTTTT
V gene: TRBV11-2; clone size: -; J gene: TRBJ1-6; D gene: -; CDR3 protein: CASSLASAGAGSYNSPLHF; CDR3 DNA: TGTGCCAGCAGCTTAGCGTCCGCGGGGGCGGGCTCCTATAATTCACCCCTCCACTTT
V gene: TRBV25-1; clone size: -; J gene: TRBJ1-5; D gene: -; CDR3 protein: CASSETEGPQPQHF; CDR3 DNA: TGTGCCAGCAGTGAGACTGAGGGACCTCAGCCCCAGCATTTT
V gene: TRBV18; clone size: once; J gene: TRBJ2-1; D gene: TRBD2; CDR3 protein: CASSPRTSGYNEQFF; CDR3 DNA: TGTGCCAGCTCACCACGGACTAGCGGTTACAATGAGCAGTTCTTC
V gene: TRBV6-5; clone size: -; J gene: TRBJ2-2; D gene: -; CDR3 protein: CASMRGSTGELFF; CDR3 DNA: TGTGCCAGCATGAGGGGGAGTACCGGGGAGCTGTTTTTT
V gene: TRBV5-1; clone size: -; J gene: TRBJ2-1; D gene: -; CDR3 protein: CASSSNLGEQFF; CDR3 DNA: TGCGCCAGCAGCTCAAACTTGGGTGAGCAGTTCTTC
V gene: TRBV12-5; clone size: -; J gene: TRBJ2-5; D gene: -; CDR3 protein: CASGLVGPRGEDQETQYF; CDR3 DNA: TGTGCTAGTGGTTTGGTGGGCCCCAGGGGCGAGGACCAAGAGACCCAGTACTTC
V gene: TRBV2; clone size: once; J gene: TRBJ2-1; D gene: -; CDR3 protein: CASNWSGQRSYNEQFF; CDR3 DNA: TGTGCCAGCAATTGGAGTGGGCAACGCTCCTACAATGAGCAGTTCTTC
V gene: TRBV24-1; clone size: -; J gene: TRBJ2-1; D gene: -; CDR3 protein: CATSGAHQLYNEQFF; CDR3 DNA: TGTGCCACCAGTGGAGCACACCAGCTCTACAATGAGCAGTTCTTC
V gene: TRBV4-2; clone size: -; J gene: TRBJ2-5; D gene: TRBD2; CDR3 protein: CASSQARGGETQYF; CDR3 DNA: TGTGCCAGCAGCCAAGCCCGGGGAGGGGAGACCCAGTACTTC
V gene: TRBV10-3; clone size: -; J gene: TRBJ2-7; D gene: -; CDR3 protein: CAIRDSPYEQYF; CDR3 DNA: TGTGCCATCCGGGACTCGCCCTACGAGCAGTACTTC
V gene: TRBV4-3; clone size: -; J gene: TRBJ2-2; D gene: TRBD2; CDR3 protein: CASSDLLAGVNTGELFF; CDR3 DNA: TGCGCCAGCAGCGATTTACTAGCGGGAGTGAACACCGGGGAGCTGTTTTTT
V gene: TRBV13; clone size: once; J gene: TRBJ2-3; D gene: TRBD2; CDR3 protein: CASSHRLASSTDTQYF; CDR3 DNA: TGTGCCAGCAGCCACCGACTAGCCTCTAGCACAGATACGCAGTATTTT
V gene: TRBV7-2; clone size: once; J gene: TRBJ1-1; D gene: -; CDR3 protein: CASSVLQGPGVAFF; CDR3 DNA: TGTGCCAGCAGCGTCCTACAGGGACCGGGAGTAGCTTTCTTT
V gene: TRBV5-1; clone size: once; J gene: TRBJ1-1; D gene: -; CDR3 protein: CASSLAVLPLNTEAFF; CDR3 DNA: TGCGCCAGCAGCTTGGCTGTGCTGCCGCTGAACACTGAAGCTTTCTTT
V gene: TRBV28; clone size: -; J gene: TRBJ2-7; D gene: -; CDR3 protein: CASSSRYEQYF; CDR3 DNA: TGTGCCAGCAGTTCAAGGTACGAGCAGTACTTC
V gene: TRBV23-1; clone size: -; J gene: TRBJ2-1; D gene: TRBD2; CDR3 protein: CASSRGLARTSGSYNEQFF; CDR3 DNA: TGCGCCAGCAGCCGCGGACTAGCGCGTACCTCTGGCTCCTACAATGAGCAGTTCTTC
V gene: TRBV2; clone size: -; J gene: TRBJ1-1; D gene: -; CDR3 protein: CASIDSPNTEAFF; CDR3 DNA: TGTGCCAGCATAGACAGTCCCAACACTGAAGCTTTCTTT
V gene: TRBV14; clone size: -; J gene: TRBJ2-6; D gene: -; CDR3 protein: CASSHGPGLVLSGANVLTF; CDR3 DNA: TGTGCCAGCAGCCATGGACCGGGACTGGTTCTCTCTGGGGCCAACGTCCTGACTTTC